A selection of T cell receptor beta chains follows, all from one sample in a study of blood T cells in healthy people across ages. Via MiXCR, TCRdb re-called the 5' RACE reads, giving one row per CDR3 protein. The sample consists of hundreds of thousands of distinct CDR3 sequences, roughly two fifths of them appearing once. The sequenced sample was blood. These receptors all come from a woman aged 55 to 70 in good health. The CDR3 runs from the conserved cysteine through the conserved F or W. The D gene is left open where the match is weak. Rows give clone size only sometimes, using once, few, many, or a class for an expanded clone.

>TRBV11-1|-|15|-|TRBJ2-7
TGTGCCGGCAGCTTAGCGGCCTTCAATTCCCACGAGCAGTACTTC
CAGSLAAFNSHEQYF
>TRBV29-1|-|15|few|TRBJ2-3
TGCAGTGGGGGCGTACGCGGGTCTAGCACAGATACGCAGTATTTT
CSGGVRGSSTDTQYF
>TRBV5-6|-|15|-|TRBJ2-1
TGTGCCAGCAGCTTACGCGGGGGCCGTTACAATGAGCAGTTCTTC
CASSLRGGRYNEQFF
>TRBV9|-|13|-|TRBJ2-3
TGTGCCAGCAGCGTAGACCCCACAGATACGCAGTATTTT
CASSVDPTDTQYF
>TRBV27|-|18|many|TRBJ2-6
TGTGCCAGCAGTCGATTTGAGGGACCTTCGTCTGGGGCCAACGTCCTGACTTTC
CASSRFEGPSSGANVLTF
>TRBV5-1|-|12|-|TRBJ2-1
TGCGCCAGCAGCTCCGGACTAAGTGAGCAGTTCTTC
CASSSGLSEQFF
>TRBV14|-|15|-|TRBJ1-1
TGTGCCAGCAGTCAACAAATAGACAGGAACACTGAAGCTTTCTTT
CASSQQIDRNTEAFF
>TRBV6-1|-|12|-|TRBJ1-2
TGTGCCAGCAGCCCCCGACCTCGGGGCTACACCTTC
CASSPRPRGYTF
>TRBV14|-|13|few|TRBJ2-7
TGTGCCAGCAGCCAAAGGGTCGCCTACGAGCAGTACTTC
CASSQRVAYEQYF
>TRBV5-4|-|15|-|TRBJ2-2
TGTGCCAGCAGGTCGAACCAGGGCGGCACCGGGGAGCTGTTTTTT
CASRSNQGGTGELFF
>TRBV5-1|-|13|many|TRBJ2-7
TGCGCCAGCAGCTTGGAAGTTACCTACGAGCAGTACTTC
CASSLEVTYEQYF
>TRBV3-1|-|14|-|TRBJ1-5
TGTGCCAGCAGCCGAAGGGGAGCGGGACAGCCCCAGCATTTT
CASSRRGAGQPQHF
>TRBV3-1|-|13|-|TRBJ1-1
TGTGCCAGCAGCCGCCAGGGCAGGGGACAAGCTTTCTTT
CASSRQGRGQAFF
>TRBV2|-|14|-|TRBJ1-1
TGTGCCAGCATTTCAAATACAGGGAAGACTGAAGCTTTCTTT
CASISNTGKTEAFF
>TRBV7-8|-|12|-|TRBJ2-1
TGTGCCAGCAGCTTAATGCGGCTTGAGCAGTTCTTC
CASSLMRLEQFF
>TRBV10-3|TRBD2|15|-|TRBJ2-1
TGTGCCATCAGTCACCCGTTTAGCGGGGACAATGAGCAGTTCTTC
CAISHPFSGDNEQFF
>TRBV10-3|TRBD1|16|many|TRBJ2-1
TGTGCCATCAGTGATACCGGGACAGGGGATTGGGATGAGCAGTTCTTC
CAISDTGTGDWDEQFF
>TRBV5-1|-|15|-|TRBJ2-5
TGCGCCAGCAGCTTGGTACGGGGGCTCCAAGAGACCCAGTACTTC
CASSLVRGLQETQYF
>TRBV18|-|15|-|TRBJ1-5
TGTGCCAGCTCACCGCGAGGCAGTCCGGATCAGCCCCAGCATTTT
CASSPRGSPDQPQHF
>TRBV2|-|13|-|TRBJ2-3
TGTGCCAGCAGTGAAGCCCCCCGAGATACGCAGTATTTT
CASSEAPRDTQYF
>TRBV21-1|-|12|-|TRBJ2-1
TGTGCCAGCAGGGACTCCCCCTATGAGCAGTTCTTC
CASRDSPYEQFF
>TRBV20-1|TRBD2|15|-|TRBJ2-1
TGCAGTGCCAGGGGACTAGCGGAACCACAGAGTGAGCAGTTCTTC
CSARGLAEPQSEQFF
>TRBV20-1|-|14|many|TRBJ2-1
TGCAGTGCGCCAACCGGGACTTCCGTAAGTGAGCAGTTCTTC
CSAPTGTSVSEQFF
>TRBV5-1|-|15|-|TRBJ2-1
TGCGCCAGCAGCTTGGGCCTAGTCGGCGACAATGAGCAGTTCTTC
CASSLGLVGDNEQFF
>TRBV7-2|-|15|few|TRBJ2-5
TGTGCCGGCAGCTGGAGCCTGGGGCACCAAGAGACCCAGTACTTC
CAGSWSLGHQETQYF
>TRBV6-5|-|15|-|TRBJ2-3
TGTGCCAGCCGCCCGGTGGGTTCTAGCACAGATACGCAGTATTTT
CASRPVGSSTDTQYF
>TRBV20-1|-|13|-|TRBJ2-7
TGCAGTGTTCGATCCGGGACAACCTACGAGCAGTACTTC
CSVRSGTTYEQYF
>TRBV20-1|-|14|-|TRBJ1-4
TGCAGTGCTAGAGTGGGCAGCCCTAGGGAAAAACTGTTTTTT
CSARVGSPREKLFF
>TRBV29-1|TRBD1|11|-|TRBJ2-7
TGCAGCTCAGACAGGGGCAATGAGCAGTACTTC
CSSDRGNEQYF
>TRBV10-3|TRBD1|14|many|TRBJ1-5
TGTGCCATCAGCCCAGGGACAGGGGAACAGCCCCAGCATTTT
CAISPGTGEQPQHF
>TRBV5-1|-|16|-|TRBJ2-3
TGCGCCAGCAGCTGGGGCGGGGGCCACCTCACAGATACGCAGTATTTT
CASSWGGGHLTDTQYF
>TRBV10-3|-|18|-|TRBJ2-1
TGTGCCATCAGTGATTTCGAGGTTGTAAGGGGGGAGCGCAATGAGCAGTTCTTC
CAISDFEVVRGERNEQFF
>TRBV29-1|-|13|-|TRBJ2-5
TGCAGCGTTGCCGGTCAGTTAACAGGTCAGCAGTACTTC
CSVAGQLTGQQYF
>TRBV3-1|-|15|-|TRBJ2-2
TGTGCCAGCAGCCAAGGCAACTGGAACACCGGGGAGCTGTTTTTT
CASSQGNWNTGELFF
>TRBV12-3/TRBV12-4|TRBD2|20|-|TRBJ2-2
TGTGCCAGCAGTTTAGGCTTGGGGCTAGCGGGGGCCTCGAACACCGGGGAGCTGTTTTTT
CASSLGLGLAGASNTGELFF
>TRBV6-2/TRBV6-3|-|16|-|TRBJ1-5
TGTGCCAGCACCCTCGGACAGCTCTATAGCAATCAGCCCCAGCATTTT
CASTLGQLYSNQPQHF
>TRBV7-3|-|13|-|TRBJ1-2
TGTGCCAGCAGCTTTAATTCGGGCGGTGGCTACACCTTC
CASSFNSGGGYTF
>TRBV9|-|16|-|TRBJ1-2
TGTGCCAGCAGCGCGGGGGGCTCCGGGGATTTCTATGGCTACACCTTC
CASSAGGSGDFYGYTF
>TRBV2|-|13|-|TRBJ2-2
TGTGCCAGCATTCCTCCGAACACCGGGGAGCTGTTTTTT
CASIPPNTGELFF
>TRBV18|-|14|-|TRBJ1-5
TGTGCCAGCTCACGGGCAGCAGATAATCAGCCCCAGCATTTT
CASSRAADNQPQHF
>TRBV20-1|-|15|-|TRBJ2-5
TGCAGTGCTAGTTTGGGGCAGAACTCCTACAATGAGCAGTACTTC
CSASLGQNSYNEQYF
>TRBV2|-|16|-|TRBJ2-3
TGTGCCAGCAGCGGAACGTTAGCGGAGAGCACAGATACGCAGTATTTT
CASSGTLAESTDTQYF
>TRBV11-1|-|16|few|TRBJ2-6
TGTGCCAGCAGCTCAGGGGCCAACTCTGGGGCCAACGTCCTGACTTTC
CASSSGANSGANVLTF
>TRBV7-8|-|19|few|TRBJ1-5
TGTGCCAGCAGCTTAGCGCATTTAGGGGCAGGGGATAGCAATCAGCCCCAGCATTTT
CASSLAHLGAGDSNQPQHF
>TRBV7-9|-|13|-|TRBJ1-4
TGTGCCAGCGAGATCGTAGGGGATGAAAAACTGTTTTTT
CASEIVGDEKLFF
>TRBV3-1|-|14|many|TRBJ2-6
TGTGCCAGCAGCCAAGCCTCTGGGGCCAACGTCCTGACTTTC
CASSQASGANVLTF
>TRBV27|-|14|few|TRBJ1-1
TGTGCCAGCATCCCTGGGCAGGAGAACACTGAAGCTTTCTTT
CASIPGQENTEAFF
>TRBV20-1|TRBD1|13|few|TRBJ2-7
TGCAGTGCTAGAGGGGACAGCTCCTACGAGCAGTACTTC
CSARGDSSYEQYF
>TRBV4-2|TRBD2|14|-|TRBJ2-5
TGTGCCAGCGGGACTAGCGGGATTGAGGGGACCCAGTACTTC
CASGTSGIEGTQYF
>TRBV2|-|16|-|TRBJ1-6
TGTGCCAGCAGGGACGCGCAGGCACTTAATAATTCACCCCTCCACTTT
CASRDAQALNNSPLHF
>TRBV20-1|-|13|-|TRBJ2-5
TGCAGTGCTAATCTTGGGGACCAAGAGACCCAGTACTTC
CSANLGDQETQYF
>TRBV5-5|TRBD1|14|-|TRBJ1-4
TGTGCCAGCAGGCTGGGACAGGGGGCCGAAAAACTGTTTTTT
CASRLGQGAEKLFF
>TRBV14|TRBD2|16|few|TRBJ2-5
TGTGCCAGCAGCCAAGCGGGGGGTCTCTGGAGGGAGACCCAGTACTTC
CASSQAGGLWRETQYF
>TRBV20-1|TRBD2|13|few|TRBJ2-7
TGCAGTGCCTTGACTAGCGGGAGATACGAGCAGTACTTC
CSALTSGRYEQYF
>TRBV3-1|-|13|-|TRBJ2-7
TGTGCCAGCAGCCACACCGGCTTTTACGAGCAGTACTTC
CASSHTGFYEQYF
>TRBV3-1|-|12|-|TRBJ2-3
TGTGCCAGCAGCCCCTCTACAAGTACGCAGTATTTT
CASSPSTSTQYF
>TRBV3-1|TRBD1|16|-|TRBJ2-5
TGTGCCAGCAGCCAAGGTAGCCCAGGGGGCTGGGAGACCCAGTACTTC
CASSQGSPGGWETQYF
>TRBV14|TRBD2|17|few|TRBJ2-3
TGTGCCAGCAGCCCCCATCTAGGACTAGCGAACACAGATACGCAGTATTTT
CASSPHLGLANTDTQYF